The 12 T cell receptor beta chains presented below share a single source sample, sequenced in a study of shared clonotypes between healthy human individuals. Clones were sequenced by immunoSEQ multiplex PCR, and TCRdb holds only the in-frame ones, with some missing. The table shows about 1.1 million clones, with 60% to 80% occurring only once. Material for sequencing was memory CD4+ T cells from PBMCs. The sample's subset: CD45RA-negative fraction. Receptors originate from a young man in good health. Some clones in this sample may be carry-over from other donors' samples.

The V gene is TRBV9, the J gene TRBJ1-3; D gene unclear. Germline V lookup: CDR1 SGDLS, CDR2 YYNGEE. Trimming took 3 bases from V and 0 from J, leaving 7 bases between them. CDR3 length: 14 amino acids. In DNA form, the CDR3 reads TGTGCCAGCAGCGCCCCGGGCTCTGGAAACACCATATATTTT. This codes for CASSAPGSGNTIYF.

V and J are TRBV5-1 and TRBJ2-3, with D uncertain. Per germline, CDR1 SGHRS and CDR2 YFSETQ. V was clipped by 3 bases and J by 4 bases, with 12 bases between them. The CDR3 length is 14 residues. In DNA form, the CDR3 reads TGCGCCAGCAGCTCCCAGGCCCACCCAGATACGCAGTATTTT. Amino acids: CASSSQAHPDTQYF. The whole variable domain, filled in from reference TRBV5-1 and TRBJ2-3, reads KAGVTQTPRYLIKTRGQQVTLSCSPISGHRSVSWYQQTPGQGLQFLFEYFSETQRNKGNFPGRFSGRQFSNSRSEMNVSTLELGDSALYLCASSSQAHPDTQYFGPGTRLTVL.

V usage is TRBV5-1 and J usage is TRBJ2-5; D could derive from TRBD1 or TRBD2 (6 bases each). With the DNA end fitting TRBJ2-7 better, the J assignment may be wrong. Germline V gene lookup returns CDR1 SGHRS and CDR2 YFSETQ. The CDR3 runs 16 residues. The CDR3 DNA sequence: TGCGCCAGCAGCTTGTCAGGTTCGGGGGCGGGCTACGAGCAGTACTTC. Its translation is CASSLSGSGAGYEQYF.

A few counts support this clone. The chain combines TRBV5-1 with TRBJ2-1; D gene unclear. Germline V gene data show CDR1 as SGHRS and CDR2 as YFSETQ. This CDR3 has 13 residues. V was pared by 6 bases and J by 5 bases, with 12 bases between. CDR3 region: CASNPINDNEQFF. The CDR3 DNA sequence: TGCGCCAGCAACCCCATCAATGACAATGAGCAGTTCTTC.

This chain uses TRBV27 with TRBJ2-5; TRBD2 agrees at 12 bases. The CDR3 has 17 amino acids. The trim removed 5 bases at V and 1 base at J, leaving 8 bases unmatched. Germline V gene data show CDR1 as MNHEY and CDR2 as SMNVEV (reference sequence). CDR3 nucleotides: TGTGCCAGCAGTCTCACTCGACTAGCGGGAGTCCAAGAGACCCAGTACTTC. Encoded protein: CASSLTRLAGVQETQYF.

The rearrangement joins TRBV5-4 to TRBJ1-2; unclear D gene. V lost 1 base to trimming and J lost 6 bases, with 16 bases between them. The CDR3 is 15 amino acids. Germline V gives CDR1 SGHNT, CDR2 YYREEE (reference sequence). The CDR3 sequence is CASSLMSVGGNGYTF. The CDR3 nucleotides read TGTGCCAGCAGCTTGATGTCCGTTGGAGGTAATGGCTACACCTTC.

This chain joins TRBV5-8 and TRBJ2-7, with D perhaps matching TRBD2 (5 bases). CDR1 is SGHTS and CDR2 is YDEGEE in the germline V gene. The CDR3 is made up of 13 amino acids. V lost 0 bases, J lost 4 bases, and 8 bases lay in between. The CDR3 region is CASSLDRGYEQYF. In DNA form, the CDR3 reads TGTGCCAGCAGCTTGGATCGGGGTTACGAGCAGTACTTC.

The V call is TRBV20-1, the J call TRBJ2-1; weak D call: TRBD2 (7 bases). This CDR3 is 11 amino acids long. The V gene lost 8 bases and the J gene lost 7 bases, with 12 bases spanning the gap. From germline, CDR1 is DFQATT and CDR2 SNEGSKA (reference sequence). DNA for the CDR3: TGCAGTAGTGGGAGGGGGAATGAGCAGTTCTTC. This sequence encodes CSSGRGNEQFF.

A word on this clone: Distinct nucleotide sequences in the sample also encode this CDR3. The chain recombines TRBV4-1 with TRBJ1-5, with no clear D. With 0 bases removed from V and 2 bases from J, the gap between germline ends came to 11 bases. Germline assignment: CDR1 MGHRA and CDR2 YSYEKL. The CDR3 has 16 amino acids. CDR3 sequence (DNA): TGCGCCAGCAGCCAAGATGGCGGGATTGGCAATCAGCCCCAGCATTTT. This encodes CASSQDGGIGNQPQHF.

This chain connects TRBV9 to TRBJ2-2, with D perhaps TRBD1 (5 bases). V gave up 6 bases and J gave up 1 base, with 13 bases separating them. The CDR3 length is 15 residues. Looked up from germline, CDR1 is SGDLS and CDR2 is YYNGEE. The CDR3 protein is CASKWGQGNTGELFF. The CDR3 DNA follows: TGTGCCAGCAAGTGGGGCCAGGGGAACACCGGGGAGCTGTTTTTT.

The gene calls are TRBV5-1 and TRBJ2-1; 10 positions agree with TRBD2. The CDR3 extends over 14 amino acids. Trimming cost V 8 bases and J 5 bases; bases outside gene matches: 7. Germline CDR1 SGHRS, CDR2 YFSETQ. In nucleotides, the CDR3 is TGCGCCAGTAACCCTAGCGGGAGTGACAATGAGCAGTTCTTC. Its protein is CASNPSGSDNEQFF.

This chain uses TRBV18 with TRBJ2-7, with 8 bases that match TRBD2. The J segment lost 2 bases and the V segment lost 1 base, leaving 7 bases of the junction unmatched. The CDR3 covers 16 residues. Per germline, CDR1 KGHSH and CDR2 LQKENI. The CDR3 loop is CASSPRPAGDTYEQYF. CDR3 coding DNA: TGTGCCAGCTCACCACGCCCAGCGGGAGACACCTACGAGCAGTACTTC.